A single sample gave rise to the 5 T cell receptor beta chains below, sequenced in a study of blood T cell repertoires in COVID-19. This table comes from immunoSEQ multiplex PCR, and its TCRdb copy is limited to in-frame clones, with some not included. The table includes roughly 200,000 clones, 94% detected once. Sequencing input: peripheral blood. The receptors were sampled from a young man with COVID-19, enrolled during active disease.

A single count supports this clone. Compared with germline, one end of the junction differs, possibly owing to a read error. This chain links TRBV11-3 with TRBJ2-1, with a weak D call TRBD2 (6 bases). Germline assignment: CDR1 SGHNT and CDR2 YENEEA. The CDR3 has 15 amino acids. Here the CDR3 reads CANSSRDGGMDEQFF. The CDR3 bases are TGTGCCAACAGCTCCCGGGACGGGGGTATGGATGAGCAGTTCTTC.

This chain joins TRBV13 and TRBJ1-4; D is unclear. Trimming left V 2 bases short and J 3 bases short, with 7 bases between. Germline values: CDR1 PRHDT, CDR2 FYEKMQ (reference sequence). This CDR3 is built from 14 residues. CDR3 sequence reads: CASSLKTANEKLFF. In DNA, the CDR3 is TGTGCCAGCAGCTTAAAAACAGCTAATGAAAAACTGTTTTTT.

The chain recombines TRBV15 with TRBJ1-3; a weak D match, TRBD1 (5 bases). Germline-derived CDR1 and CDR2 are LNHNV and YYDKDF (reference sequence). V was clipped by 1 base and J by 0 bases, with 10 bases between them. CDR3 size: 16 residues. In nucleotides, the CDR3 is TGTGCCACCAGCAGAGCCGGACACTACTCTGGAAACACCATATATTTT. This sequence encodes CATSRAGHYSGNTIYF.

The chain combines TRBV29-1 with TRBJ2-1, with TRBD2 matching 11 bases. This CDR3 comprises 13 residues. Per the germline V gene, CDR1 is SQVTM and CDR2 is ANQGSEA. The V segment lost 5 bases and the J segment 6 bases; nucleotides outside the gene matches: 3. CDR3 sequence (DNA): TGCAGCGTTATAGCGGGGGGGGTCAATGAGCAGTTCTTC. Translation: CSVIAGGVNEQFF.

This chain links TRBV5-1 with TRBJ1-4; tentative D call: TRBD1 (5 bases). The V gene's germline CDR1 is SGHRS and CDR2 YFSETQ. Trimming took off 0 bases at V and 7 bases at J, with 16 bases between the two ends. This CDR3 has 16 residues. CDR3 residues: CASSLAGDGGGEKLFF. CDR3 coding DNA: TGCGCCAGCAGCTTGGCCGGGGACGGCGGGGGTGAAAAACTGTTTTTT. The full variable domain, rest sourced from reference TRBV5-1 and TRBJ1-4, is KAGVTQTPRYLIKTRGQQVTLSCSPISGHRSVSWYQQTPGQGLQFLFEYFSETQRNKGNFPGRFSGRQFSNSRSEMNVSTLELGDSALYLCASSLAGDGGGEKLFFGSGTQLSVL.